The 13 T cell receptor beta chains given below trace back to one sample, sequenced in a study of T-cell memory formation after mild COVID-19. Using its own MiXCR run on the 5' RACE reads, TCRdb lists one record per CDR3 protein. Among approximately 240,000 distinct CDR3 sequences listed, roughly 15% were seen once. Material for sequencing was PBMCs or a T cell subset sorted from them (not recorded which). These receptors came from a young man who had mild COVID-19 (a few samples of this study predate the infection). Cell type and time point are not known.

The gene calls are TRBV10-3 and TRBJ2-3; TRBD1 agrees at 7 bases. The CDR3 sequence is 14 residues long. After removal of 4 bases from V and 6 bases from J, the junction contained 7 bases not matched to a gene. Germline V gene sequence: CDR1 ENHRY, CDR2 SYGVKD. The CDR3 DNA follows: TGTGCCATCAGTGTGGGACAGCGAGGGGATACGCAGTATTTT. It codes for CAISVGQRGDTQYF.

The chain carries TRBV9 and TRBJ2-2, with D maybe TRBD1 (5 bases). The germline V gene encodes CDR1 SGDLS and CDR2 YYNGEE. This CDR3 is built from 17 residues. Trimming cost V 4 bases and J 2 bases, with 18 bases left between them. The CDR3, as DNA: TGTGCCAGCAGCACACGAAAAGCAGGGCCTAACACCGGGGAGCTGTTTTTT. Its protein product is CASSTRKAGPNTGELFF.

This rearrangement joins TRBV25-1 to TRBJ1-5; D remains ambiguous. CDR1 and CDR2 (germline): MGHDK, SYGVNS. This CDR3 is built from 13 residues. V was trimmed by 4 bases and J by 4 bases, leaving 8 bases between them. CDR3 amino acids: CASSGAGNQPQHF. DNA for the CDR3: TGTGCCAGCAGTGGGGCAGGAAATCAGCCCCAGCATTTT.

The chain combines TRBV6-2 or TRBV6-3 with TRBJ2-3, with 9 bases matching TRBD2. With V trimmed by 6 bases and J by 3 bases, 16 bases remained unmatched. This CDR3 is 18 amino acids long. Per the germline V gene, CDR1 is MNHEY and CDR2 is SVGEGT. The CDR3 DNA is TGTGCCAGCAGCCACCTAGCGGGGCGGCTTTTAGGTACAGATACGCAGTATTTT. As protein: CASSHLAGRLLGTDTQYF.

The sample holds a few counts of this clonotype. This chain joins TRBV6-6 and TRBJ1-1, with 7 bases matching TRBD1. The CDR3 is 13 amino acids. Per the germline V gene, CDR1 is MNHNY and CDR2 is SVGAGI (reference sequence). J lost 6 bases, V lost 5 bases, and 6 bases had no gene match. The CDR3 region is CASSRTGEAEAFF. In DNA form, the CDR3 reads TGTGCCAGCAGTAGAACAGGGGAGGCTGAAGCTTTCTTT.

This clonotype occurred a few times. The genes are TRBV5-6 and TRBJ2-4, with 9 bases identical to TRBD1. The ends lost 3 bases at V and 8 bases at J; junction bases unmatched: 12. There are 16 residues in the CDR3. Germline CDR1 is SGHDT and CDR2 is YYEEEE. DNA of the CDR3: TGTGCCAGCAGCTCGGGACAGGGAGTTTTGGGGCACATTCAGTACTTC. Amino acid sequence: CASSSGQGVLGHIQYF.

The chain carries TRBV7-9 and TRBJ1-1; D is ambiguous. Deletions cut 6 bases from V and 1 base from J, with 12 bases between. Germline CDR1 is SEHNR and CDR2 is FQNEAQ (reference sequence). This CDR3 region has 14 residues. Written as DNA, the CDR3 is TGTGCCAGCAGGCGTAGTTCGTGGAACACTGAAGCTTTCTTT. Its translation is CASRRSSWNTEAFF.

The CDR3 region is CASSGGGANEKLFF. CDR3 in DNA: TGTGCCAGCAGCGGGGGGGGTGCGAATGAAAAACTGTTTTTT. V usage is TRBV4-2 and J usage is TRBJ1-4, with TRBD1 as a possible D gene (5 bases). The CDR3 is 14 amino acids. The V gene lost 5 bases and the J gene lost 5 bases, with 12 bases spanning the gap. Germline V gene sequence: CDR1 LGHNA, CDR2 YNFKEQ.

This clonotype was detected many times. The chain links TRBV28 to TRBJ1-5; no reliable D call. Germline CDR1 and CDR2: MDHEN and SYDVKM. The V gene lost 1 base and the J gene lost 6 bases, with 4 bases spanning the gap. The CDR3 is 12 amino acids. The DNA for the CDR3 is TGTGCCAGCAGTTTATACCGTCAGCCCCAGCATTTT. Its protein is CASSLYRQPQHF.

This chain connects TRBV23-1 to TRBJ2-7; D is possibly TRBD2 (7 bases). TRBV23-1 is flagged as an ORF with uncertain function. The CDR3 spans 17 residues. The V end lost 6 bases, the J end lost 7 bases, and 28 bases lay between the germline ends. The CDR3 sequence is CASSPDTGGPDFREQYF. The CDR3 DNA reads as TGCGCCAGCAGCCCCGATACGGGGGGCCCCGATTTTAGGGAGCAGTACTTC.

The chain combines TRBV5-1 with TRBJ2-5; 10 positions agree with TRBD1. The CDR3 consists of 14 residues. Germline values: CDR1 SGHRS, CDR2 YFSETQ. V shed 4 bases, J shed 6 bases, and the junction held 6 bases outside the gene matches. The CDR3 nucleotides read TGCGCCAGCAGCACGACAGGGGGCGAGAAGACCCAGTACTTC. This encodes CASSTTGGEKTQYF. Complete variable domain (other parts from reference TRBV5-1 and TRBJ2-5): KAGVTQTPRYLIKTRGQQVTLSCSPISGHRSVSWYQQTPGQGLQFLFEYFSETQRNKGNFPGRFSGRQFSNSRSEMNVSTLELGDSALYLCASSTTGGEKTQYFGPGTRLLVL.

The chain recombines TRBV21-1 with TRBJ2-5; the table's D call TRBD1 went unverified against the DNA. TRBV21-1 is a recognized pseudogene. CDR3 length equals 15 residues. CDR3 sequence (DNA): TGTGCCAGCAGCCCCCCGGGGTGGTTCGAGGAGACCCAGTACTTC. This gives the protein CASSPPGWFEETQYF.

The V gene is TRBV2, the J gene TRBJ2-7, with 7 bases lining up with TRBD2. CDR1 SNHLY and CDR2 FYNNEI come from the germline V gene. The CDR3 totals 16 residues. The ends lost 2 bases at V and 0 bases at J; junction bases unmatched: 7. DNA for the CDR3: TGTGCCAGCAGTGAATTGTGGCTAGCGGACTCCTACGAGCAGTACGTC. It translates to CASSELWLADSYEQYV.